This T cell receptor (beta chain) was observed in a study of T cells of healthy individuals. MiXCR was run by TCRdb on the 5' RACE reads, yielding one entry per CDR3 protein. The table includes over 95,000 distinct CDR3 sequences, approximately 18% detected once. The V gene's germline CDR1 is LNHDA and CDR2 SQIVND (reference sequence). The length of the CDR3 is 17 residues. V gave up 7 bases and J gave up 0 bases, with 16 bases separating them. This clonotype was seen a few times. The TCR sequence derives from a human donor in good health. The genes are TRBV19 and TRBJ2-6; D could derive from TRBD1 or TRBD2 (5 bases each). Here the CDR3 DNA reads TGTGCCAGTAAAGGGATCCGGGACCTCTCTGGGGCCAACGTCCTGACTTTC. It codes for CASKGIRDLSGANVLTF.